These 20 T cell receptor beta chains share one sample of origin, sequenced in a study of blood T cell repertoires in COVID-19. The protocol was immunoSEQ multiplex PCR, while the TCRdb copy is restricted to in-frame clones and leaves out a portion. Of some 37,000 clones listed, roughly 90% were seen once; the top ten hold 9% to 14%. The specimen sequenced was peripheral blood. Every receptor here comes from a man in his 70s with acute or convalescent COVID-19.

The rearrangement uses TRBV19 and TRBJ1-5; the match to TRBD1 covers 9 bases. This CDR3 spans 15 amino acids. In germline, CDR1 is LNHDA, CDR2 SQIVND (reference sequence). After removal of 6 bases from V and 6 bases from J, the junction contained 9 bases not matched to a gene. DNA of the CDR3: TGTGCCAGTAGGACACCGGGACAGGGTGGTCAGCCCCAGCATTTT. Residues: CASRTPGQGGQPQHF.

J is TRBJ2-7 and V is TRBV5-4, with a tentative D call TRBD1 (6 bases). The germline gives CDR1 SGHNT, CDR2 YYREEE (reference sequence). The CDR3 spans 14 residues. V shed 4 bases and J shed 3 bases, with 14 bases lying between them. The CDR3 sequence: CASSRGQLVYEQYF. DNA of the CDR3: TGTGCCAGCAGCCGGGGACAACTAGTCTACGAGCAGTACTTC.

J is TRBJ1-4 and V is TRBV3-1 (or the pseudogene TRBV3-2), with D tentatively TRBD1 (6 bases). The CDR3 contains 13 residues. V was shortened by 3 bases and J by 9 bases, with 11 bases between the two germline ends. From germline, CDR1 is LGHDT and CDR2 YNNKEL (reference sequence). This CDR3 is CASSQGAFQKLFF. The CDR3 nucleotides are TGTGCCAGCAGCCAGGGGGCGTTTCAAAAACTGTTTTTT.

This chain uses TRBV19 with TRBJ1-1; D remains ambiguous. Germline values: CDR1 LNHDA, CDR2 SQIVND (reference sequence). The CDR3 runs to 13 residues. V gave up 1 base and J gave up 7 bases, with 10 bases separating them. The CDR3 DNA reads as TGTGCCAGTAGTATAGCCCCGAGGGTTGAAGCTTTCTTT. Its translation: CASSIAPRVEAFF.

V is TRBV9 and J is TRBJ2-7; 13 positions match TRBD2. The CDR3 runs 16 residues. Germline V gene data show CDR1 as SGDLS and CDR2 as YYNGEE. The ends lost 0 bases at V and 2 bases at J; junction bases unmatched: 2. The CDR3 sequence: CASSVGGTSGTYEQYF. As DNA, the CDR3 is TGTGCCAGCAGCGTAGGTGGGACTAGCGGGACCTACGAGCAGTACTTC.

The CDR3 DNA follows: TGCGCCAGCAGCCAAGTAGCGGGGGTTAGTGGCAATCAGCCCCAGCATTTT. This translates into CASSQVAGVSGNQPQHF. The J gene is TRBJ1-5, the V gene TRBV4-1, with a possible D match to TRBD1 (5 bases). There are 17 residues in the CDR3. Trimming pared 1 base from V and 2 bases from J, leaving 15 bases between. Germline CDR1 MGHRA, CDR2 YSYEKL.

The J gene is TRBJ2-7, the V gene TRBV5-6; 12 bases line up with TRBD2. CDR1 is SGHDT and CDR2 is YYEEEE in the germline V gene. This CDR3 comprises 14 residues. The ends lost 6 bases at V and 4 bases at J; junction bases unmatched: 5. The CDR3 sequence is CASNRLAGAYEQYF. The CDR3, as DNA: TGTGCCAGCAACCGACTAGCGGGAGCATACGAGCAGTACTTC. Full variable domain (rest looked up from reference TRBV5-6 and TRBJ2-7): DAGVTQSPTHLIKTRGQQVTLRCSPKSGHDTVSWYQQALGQGPQFIFQYYEEEERQRGNFPDRFSGHQFPNYSSELNVNALLLGDSALYLCASNRLAGAYEQYFGPGTRLTVT.

J is TRBJ2-2 and V is TRBV19; TRBD2 agrees at 13 bases. CDR1 and CDR2 from the germline V gene are LNHDA and SQIVND (reference sequence). The CDR3 totals 17 residues. The trim removed 5 bases at V and 2 bases at J, leaving 5 bases unmatched. DNA for the CDR3: TGTGCCAGTAGTCGGACTAGCGGGAGACTAAACACCGGGGAGCTGTTTTTT. This sequence encodes CASSRTSGRLNTGELFF.

The chain couples TRBV7-3 to TRBJ2-1; the D gene is possibly TRBD2 (6 bases). Trimming took off 4 bases at V and 3 bases at J, with 10 bases between the two ends. This CDR3 spans 14 amino acids. Germline V gene data show CDR1 as SGHTA and CDR2 as FQGTGA. Written as DNA, the CDR3 is TGTGCCAGCAGCTCTGGGCGGGGCTACAATGAGCAGTTCTTC. Protein: CASSSGRGYNEQFF.

The V gene is TRBV19, the J gene TRBJ2-3, with a possible D match to TRBD2 (7 bases). The CDR3 sequence is 14 residues long. The V and J ends lost 7 bases and 4 bases respectively, with 15 bases between them. Germline loops: CDR1 LNHDA, CDR2 SQIVND (reference sequence). CDR3 sequence: CASNAGEGPDTQYF. In DNA, the CDR3 is TGTGCCAGTAATGCAGGGGAGGGCCCAGATACGCAGTATTTT.

To note about this clone: One end of the junction does not line up with germline, which may come from a read error. The rearrangement joins TRBV2 to TRBJ2-1, with D possibly matching TRBD2 (5 bases). CDR3 length equals 15 residues. Germline CDR1 is SNHLY and CDR2 is FYNNEI. The CDR3 is CASRGSASSYNEQFF. CDR3 nucleotide sequence: TGTGCTAGCAGAGGGAGCGCGAGCTCCTACAATGAGCAGTTCTTC.

This clone was found once. The V call is TRBV15, the J call TRBJ1-5, with TRBD1 matching 11 bases. J lost 6 bases, V lost 6 bases, and 7 bases had no gene match. This CDR3 is built from 15 residues. Germline CDR1 LNHNV, CDR2 YYDKDF (reference sequence). In nucleotides, the CDR3 is TGTGCCACCAGTCCGGGACAGGGGGTGGGTCAGCCCCAGCATTTT. Protein: CATSPGQGVGQPQHF.

The V call is TRBV28, the J call TRBJ1-4; D ambiguous. The CDR3 sequence is 12 residues long. Germline V gene sequence: CDR1 MDHEN, CDR2 SYDVKM. Deletions cut 7 bases from V and 13 bases from J, with 16 bases between. CDR3 coding DNA: TGTGCCAGCACCCCGCCGCGAGGGCCACTGTTTTTT. This sequence encodes CASTPPRGPLFF.

The chain recombines TRBV10-3 with TRBJ2-3, with 10 bases matching TRBD2. Germline V gene data show CDR1 as ENHRY and CDR2 as SYGVKD. This CDR3 has 16 amino acids. Trimming at V came to 2 bases and at J to 2 bases, leaving 4 bases not matched to a gene. Here the CDR3 reads CAISERAGGPTDTQYF. CDR3 coding DNA: TGTGCCATCAGTGAGAGAGCGGGAGGGCCCACAGATACGCAGTATTTT.

The J gene is TRBJ2-3, the V gene TRBV28, with D unclear. V lost 3 bases and J 3 bases, leaving 10 bases between the germline ends. Per the germline V gene, CDR1 is MDHEN and CDR2 is SYDVKM. The CDR3 runs 14 residues. DNA for the CDR3: TGTGCCAGCAGTTTTGCCCTAGTTACAGATACGCAGTATTTT. Amino acid sequence: CASSFALVTDTQYF.

The J gene is TRBJ1-5, the V gene TRBV4-1, with D possibly matching TRBD1 (5 bases). The V gene's germline CDR1 is MGHRA and CDR2 YSYEKL. This CDR3 spans 18 amino acids. Between the trimmed V and J ends, which lost 0 bases and 6 bases, there was a span of 21 bases. This CDR3 is CASSQDTEAAWGGQPQHF. The CDR3 DNA reads as TGCGCCAGCAGCCAAGATACAGAGGCCGCCTGGGGGGGTCAGCCCCAGCATTTT.

This clone was recorded once. The chain employs TRBV25-1 and TRBJ1-3; D is possibly TRBD1 (5 bases). V lost 6 bases, J lost 0 bases, and 9 bases lay in between. The CDR3 is 14 residues long. Per the germline V gene, CDR1 is MGHDK and CDR2 is SYGVNS. The CDR3 sequence: CASRGLISGNTIYF. The CDR3 DNA follows: TGTGCCAGCAGGGGACTCATCTCTGGAAACACCATATATTTT. The variable domain in full, completed from reference TRBV25-1 and TRBJ1-3, reads EADIYQTPRYLVIGTGKKITLECSQTMGHDKMYWYQQDPGMELHLIHYSYGVNSTEKGDLSSESTVSRIRTEHFPLTLESARPSHTSQYLCASRGLISGNTIYFGEGSWLTVV.

The V gene is TRBV5-1, the J gene TRBJ2-2; D might be TRBD2 (5 bases). CDR1 SGHRS and CDR2 YFSETQ come from the germline V gene. V shed 2 bases and J shed 3 bases, with 14 bases lying between them. CDR3 size: 16 residues. CDR3 residues: CASSLIPGKDTGELFF. CDR3 DNA sequence: TGCGCCAGCAGCTTAATCCCCGGGAAAGACACCGGGGAGCTGTTTTTT.

The chain joins TRBV21-1 to TRBJ1-1; TRBD1 is the table's D call, not checked against the DNA. TRBV21-1 is tagged as a pseudogene. CDR3 length: 16 amino acids. DNA for the CDR3: TGTGCCAGCAGCAAATCTTGGACACGCCGGAACACTGAAGCTTTCTTT. Encoded protein: CASSKSWTRRNTEAFF.

V usage is TRBV7-2 and J usage is TRBJ2-1; 11 bases are a match to TRBD2. Germline lookup yields CDR1 SGHTA and CDR2 FQGNSA. V trimming: 1 base; J trimming: 9 bases; junction bases outside the gene matches: 11. The CDR3 consists of 17 residues. The CDR3 coding sequence is TGTGCCAGCAGCTTAGACTCGACACTAGCGGGAGCGGTTGAGCAGTTCTTC. Translating gives CASSLDSTLAGAVEQFF.